One and the same sample provided the 19 T cell receptor beta chains below, sequenced in a study of blood T cell repertoires in COVID-19. TCRdb's table, derived via immunoSEQ multiplex PCR, lists solely in-frame clones and lacks some. Among around 340,000 clones, approximately 89% were seen once, and the ten largest hold 3.5% to 4%. Sequencing was done on a sample of peripheral blood. The receptors come from an older woman with COVID-19, enrolled during active disease.

The chain combines TRBV7-8 with TRBJ1-1; D is possibly TRBD1 (6 bases). This CDR3 contains 16 residues. Germline V CDR1 and CDR2: SGHVS, FQNEAQ. Trimming removed 5 bases from V and 0 bases from J, with 16 bases in between. The CDR3 is CASSALNREVNTEAFF. The CDR3 DNA reads as TGTGCCAGCAGCGCACTTAACAGGGAAGTGAACACTGAAGCTTTCTTT.

The chain combines TRBV5-1 with TRBJ2-7, with TRBD2 matching 13 bases. CDR1 and CDR2 from the germline V gene are SGHRS and YFSETQ. CDR3 length equals 17 residues. With V trimmed by 0 bases and J by 1 base, 4 bases remained unmatched. The CDR3 here is CASSLARLAGGSYEQYF. The CDR3 region has the DNA TGCGCCAGCAGCTTGGCCAGACTAGCGGGGGGTTCCTACGAGCAGTACTTC. The complete variable domain, with remaining parts taken from reference TRBV5-1 and TRBJ2-7, reads KAGVTQTPRYLIKTRGQQVTLSCSPISGHRSVSWYQQTPGQGLQFLFEYFSETQRNKGNFPGRFSGRQFSNSRSEMNVSTLELGDSALYLCASSLARLAGGSYEQYFGPGTRLTVT.

This chain joins TRBV9 and TRBJ2-1, with TRBD2 as a possible D gene (5 bases). This CDR3 spans 16 amino acids. Trimming cost V 2 bases and J 6 bases, with 18 bases left between them. The germline V gene encodes CDR1 SGDLS and CDR2 YYNGEE. CDR3 nucleotides: TGTGCCAGCAGCGTTCGGTCTAGCCGAGTTGCCAATGAGCAGTTCTTC. Translation: CASSVRSSRVANEQFF.

The rearrangement links TRBV3-1 (or the pseudogene TRBV3-2) to TRBJ1-4; perhaps TRBD1 as D (5 bases). The V end was cut by 5 bases, the J end by 7 bases, with 14 bases between. The CDR3 is 14 amino acids. Germline CDR1 and CDR2: LGHDT and YNNKEL (reference sequence). The CDR3, as DNA: TGTGCCAGCAGCATGGCTGGGGGGAGTGAAAAACTGTTTTTT. It yields the protein CASSMAGGSEKLFF.

This clone was seen a single time. The J gene is TRBJ2-2, the V gene TRBV5-4; D unclear. The length of the CDR3 is 13 residues. The ends were cut back, 7 bases at V and 0 bases at J, with 7 bases in the middle. Per the germline V gene, CDR1 is SGHNT and CDR2 is YYREEE (reference sequence). Here the CDR3 DNA reads TGTGCCAGCCTAGAAACGAACACCGGGGAGCTGTTTTTT. As protein: CASLETNTGELFF.

This chain connects TRBV5-1 to TRBJ1-2; TRBD1 matches at 7 bases. V gave up 3 bases and J gave up 0 bases; unmatched junction bases: 5. This CDR3 has 15 amino acids. CDR1 SGHRS and CDR2 YFSETQ come from the germline V gene. CDR3 coding DNA: TGCGCCAGCAGCTCTGGGACAGTCGCTAACTATGGCTACACCTTC. It specifies CASSSGTVANYGYTF.

This chain uses TRBV18 with TRBJ1-4, with D possibly TRBD1 on 6 matching bases. The CDR3 spans 17 residues. V was pared by 6 bases and J by 4 bases, with 21 bases between. CDR1 and CDR2 from the germline V gene are KGHSH and LQKENI. CDR3 coding DNA: TGTGCCAGCTCGGGCTACAGGGCTATGCAAGATAATGAAAAACTGTTTTTT. Protein: CASSGYRAMQDNEKLFF. Variable domain in full (rest from reference TRBV18 and TRBJ1-4): NAGVMQNPRHLVRRRGQEARLRCSPMKGHSHVYWYRQLPEEGLKFMVYLQKENIIDESGMPKERFSAEFPKEGPSILRIQQVVRGDSAAYFCASSGYRAMQDNEKLFFGSGTQLSVL.

The CDR3: CASSPSGQMNSPLHF. DNA for the CDR3: TGTGCCAGCAGCCCCAGTGGGCAGATGAATTCACCCCTCCACTTT. V usage is TRBV7-2 and J usage is TRBJ1-6; D gene ambiguous. Trimming took off 5 bases at V and 7 bases at J, with 15 bases between the two ends. Germline assignment: CDR1 SGHTA and CDR2 FQGNSA. The CDR3 sequence is 15 residues long.

The CDR3 protein is CASSARQGGALYEQYF. The CDR3 coding sequence is TGTGCCAGCAGTGCCCGACAGGGTGGGGCTCTATACGAGCAGTACTTC. J is TRBJ2-7 and V is TRBV6-1, with 7 bases that match TRBD1. Germline V gene sequence: CDR1 MNHNS, CDR2 SASEGT. Trimming cost V 4 bases and J 4 bases; bases outside gene matches: 13. The CDR3 length is 16 residues.

The V call is TRBV2, the J call TRBJ1-5; D may be TRBD1 (6 bases). Germline CDR1 reads SNHLY; CDR2 reads FYNNEI. This CDR3 comprises 16 residues. The germline V and J ends were trimmed by 6 bases and 1 base, with 16 bases remaining between them. CDR3 DNA: TGTGCCAGCAGCCCAGGGACACGTATGAGCAATCAGCCCCAGCATTTT. It codes for CASSPGTRMSNQPQHF.

This sequence joins TRBV6-6 and TRBJ1-4; 7 bases map to TRBD1. Germline assignment: CDR1 MNHNY and CDR2 SVGAGI (reference sequence). J lost 12 bases, V lost 5 bases, and 9 bases had no gene match. There are 13 residues in the CDR3. In nucleotides, the CDR3 is TGTGCCAGCAGTGCGACCTATCAGGGGGAACTGTTTTTT. It yields the protein CASSATYQGELFF.

The chain is built from TRBV6-1 and TRBJ1-4, with 8 bases fitting TRBD1. The J segment lost 5 bases and the V segment lost 4 bases, leaving 9 bases of the junction unmatched. The germline gives CDR1 MNHNS, CDR2 SASEGT. There are 16 residues in the CDR3. CDR3 sequence (DNA): TGTGCCAGCAGTGCCCTCCGACAGGGGACAAATGAAAAACTGTTTTTT. This codes for CASSALRQGTNEKLFF.

This chain uses TRBV18 with TRBJ2-2, with D unresolved. Germline assignment: CDR1 KGHSH and CDR2 LQKENI. V lost 1 base to trimming and J lost 6 bases, with 3 bases between them. The CDR3 contains 12 residues. The CDR3 DNA sequence: TGTGCCAGCTCACCACGGCCCGGGGAGCTGTTTTTT. This sequence encodes CASSPRPGELFF.

The rearrangement joins TRBV10-3 to TRBJ2-7; 9 bases agree with TRBD2. The CDR3 consists of 15 residues. Germline V gene sequence: CDR1 ENHRY, CDR2 SYGVKD. The J segment lost 3 bases and the V segment lost 0 bases, leaving 3 bases of the junction unmatched. In DNA, the CDR3 is TGTGCCATCAGTGAGTCCGGACTAGCGCTCTACGAGCAGTACTTC. This translates into CAISESGLALYEQYF.

This sequence joins TRBV6-4 and TRBJ2-1; 9 nucleotides match TRBD2. V was pared by 0 bases and J by 6 bases, with 12 bases of the junction left unmatched. The CDR3 extends over 18 amino acids. In germline, CDR1 is MRHNA, CDR2 SNTAGT. The CDR3 DNA reads as TGTGCCAGCAGTGACTCGGGGGGCCGTAGCGGGGGACCCAATGAGCAGTTCTTC. Translated, it gives CASSDSGGRSGGPNEQFF.

The chain carries TRBV6-2 or TRBV6-3 and TRBJ2-3; weak D call: TRBD1 (7 bases). CDR1 and CDR2 (germline): MNHEY, SVGEGT. The CDR3 totals 16 residues. V lost 2 bases to trimming and J lost 6 bases, with 18 bases between them. CDR3 loop: CASSYGGGGGRDTQYF. CDR3 nucleotide sequence: TGTGCCAGCAGTTACGGGGGAGGAGGGGGCAGGGATACGCAGTATTTT.

This clone appeared once. V usage is TRBV3-1 (or the pseudogene TRBV3-2) and J usage is TRBJ2-3; 10 nucleotides align to TRBD2. V lost 4 bases to trimming and J lost 4 bases; unmatched junction nucleotides: 11. Per germline, CDR1 LGHDT and CDR2 YNNKEL (reference sequence). This CDR3 comprises 17 residues. CDR3: CASSLNGERGGADTQYF. The DNA of the CDR3 is TGTGCCAGCAGCCTAAATGGAGAGCGGGGGGGCGCAGATACGCAGTATTTT.

The J gene is TRBJ1-5, the V gene TRBV6-5; 9 bases agree with TRBD1. Germline trimming cut 8 bases from V and 2 bases from J; bases unmatched to any gene: 7. The CDR3 sequence is 15 residues long. Per the germline V gene, CDR1 is MNHEY and CDR2 is SVGAGI. In nucleotides, the CDR3 is TGTGCCAGCGGGTCCTGGACAGGGGGCAATCAGCCCCAGCATTTT. It codes for CASGSWTGGNQPQHF.

V usage is TRBV5-1 and J usage is TRBJ1-5; no reliable D call. The ends were cut back, 3 bases at V and 9 bases at J, with 13 bases in the middle. Germline V gene sequence: CDR1 SGHRS, CDR2 YFSETQ. The CDR3 consists of 13 residues. The CDR3 reads CASSSSSHRPQHF. CDR3 DNA sequence: TGCGCCAGCAGCTCATCGTCACACCGGCCCCAGCATTTT.